The 5 T cell receptor beta chains below were found in one sample sequenced in a study of blood T cell repertoires in COVID-19. The table came from immunoSEQ multiplex PCR; TCRdb's copy has only in-frame clones and leaves some out. The table shows under 200,000 clones, with more than 75% occurring only once. Sequencing input: peripheral blood. Source of these receptors: a man aged 60-69 years with COVID-19, enrolled during active disease.

The CDR3, as DNA: TGTGCCATCAGTGAGACTAGCGGGGGGGCCGAGGGGAAAGAGACCCAGTACTTC. Translated: CAISETSGGAEGKETQYF. The genes are TRBV10-3 and TRBJ2-5, with TRBD2 matching over 13 bases. The V and J ends lost 2 bases and 3 bases, in that order; junction bases with no gene match: 9. CDR1 is ENHRY and CDR2 is SYGVKD in the germline V gene. The CDR3 loop spans 18 amino acids.

The chain combines TRBV24-1 with TRBJ1-1; D is perhaps TRBD1 (6 bases). This CDR3 is built from 14 residues. The V end was cut by 7 bases, the J end by 1 base, with 12 bases between. Germline V gene lookup returns CDR1 KGHDR and CDR2 SFDVKD. The CDR3 is CATRDQGTNTEAFF. CDR3 coding DNA: TGTGCCACCAGGGACCAGGGGACGAACACTGAAGCTTTCTTT.

This chain uses TRBV5-6 with TRBJ1-2, with 7 bases aligning to TRBD1. V was pared by 0 bases and J by 7 bases, with 3 bases of the junction left unmatched. CDR1 and CDR2 (germline): SGHDT, YYEEEE. The CDR3 extends over 13 amino acids. Written as DNA, the CDR3 is TGTGCCAGCAGCTTGGAGGGGGCGACTGGCTACACCTTC. As protein: CASSLEGATGYTF.

This clone was seen once. The chain combines TRBV11-2 with TRBJ1-1; 7 bases line up with TRBD1. Germline loops: CDR1 SGHAT, CDR2 FQNNGV. The CDR3 extends over 14 amino acids. The trim removed 4 bases at V and 2 bases at J, leaving 4 bases unmatched. The CDR3 region has the DNA TGTGCCAGCAGCTCGAGACAGGGAAACACTGAAGCTTTCTTT. Translating gives CASSSRQGNTEAFF.

The rearrangement links TRBV19 to TRBJ2-1; D call uncertain. V was trimmed by 4 bases and J by 4 bases, leaving 11 bases between them. Germline V CDR1 and CDR2: LNHDA, SQIVND (reference sequence). The CDR3 is made up of 14 amino acids. In nucleotides, the CDR3 is TGTGCCAGTAGTAAAGCTGACTCGTACAATGAGCAGTTCTTC. Protein sequence: CASSKADSYNEQFF.